This T cell receptor beta chain was found in a study of blood T cell repertoires in COVID-19. Study background: Some COVID-19 samples were acute and others convalescent; all came from the United States, Italy and Spain.

The CDR3 runs to 17 residues. Trimming cost V 4 bases and J 2 bases; bases outside gene matches: 9. Germline assignment: CDR1 LGHDT and CDR2 YNNKEL (reference sequence). Assay: immunoSEQ multiplex PCR; the TCRdb copy retains only in-frame clones and omits some. The table records 270,000 or so clones, approximately 84% of them present only once. The study assigned cohorts using participant-reported clinical history. The chain joins TRBV3-1 (or the pseudogene TRBV3-2) to TRBJ2-3; 10 nucleotides match TRBD1. This TCR was recovered from a man in his forties or fifties who had recovered from COVID-19. Sequences were obtained from PBMCs or T cells enriched from blood (not recorded which). The CDR3 nucleotides read TGTGCCAGCAGCCCCAGGGACAGGGGATTTCTCACAGATACGCAGTATTTT. Translating gives CASSPRDRGFLTDTQYF.